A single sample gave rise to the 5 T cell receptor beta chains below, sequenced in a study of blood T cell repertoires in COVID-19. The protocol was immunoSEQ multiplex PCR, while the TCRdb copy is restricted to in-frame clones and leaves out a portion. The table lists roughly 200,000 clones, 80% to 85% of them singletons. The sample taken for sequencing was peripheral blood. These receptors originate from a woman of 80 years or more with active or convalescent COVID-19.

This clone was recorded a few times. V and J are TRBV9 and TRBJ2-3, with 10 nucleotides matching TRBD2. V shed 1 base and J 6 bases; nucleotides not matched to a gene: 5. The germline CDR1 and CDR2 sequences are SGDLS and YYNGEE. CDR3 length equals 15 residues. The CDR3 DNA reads TGTGCCAGCAGCGTACGGGCTAGCGGGAGTGATACGCAGTATTTT. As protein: CASSVRASGSDTQYF.

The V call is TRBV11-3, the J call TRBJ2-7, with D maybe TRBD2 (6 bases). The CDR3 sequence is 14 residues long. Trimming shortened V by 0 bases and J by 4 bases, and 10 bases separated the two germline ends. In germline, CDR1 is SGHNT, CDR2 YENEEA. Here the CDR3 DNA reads TGTGCCAGCAGCTTAGAACTAGCTTCTTACGAGCAGTACTTC. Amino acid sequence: CASSLELASYEQYF.

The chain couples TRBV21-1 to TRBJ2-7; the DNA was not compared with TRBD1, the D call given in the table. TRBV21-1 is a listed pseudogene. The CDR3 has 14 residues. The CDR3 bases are TGTGCCAGCAGCAAAGAGCCAGGCATCTACGAGCAGTACTTC. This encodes CASSKEPGIYEQYF.

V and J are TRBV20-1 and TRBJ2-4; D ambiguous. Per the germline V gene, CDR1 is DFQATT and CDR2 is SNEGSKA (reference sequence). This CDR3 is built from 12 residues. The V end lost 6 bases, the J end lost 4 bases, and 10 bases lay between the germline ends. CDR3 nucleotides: TGCAGTGCCAGTCGTGAGAAAAACATTCAGTACTTC. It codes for CSASREKNIQYF.

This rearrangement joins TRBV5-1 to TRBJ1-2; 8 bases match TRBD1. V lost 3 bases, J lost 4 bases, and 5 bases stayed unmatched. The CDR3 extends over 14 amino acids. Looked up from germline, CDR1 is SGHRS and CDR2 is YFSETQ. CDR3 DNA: TGCGCCAGCAGCTACGGACAGGGCATCTATGGCTACACCTTC. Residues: CASSYGQGIYGYTF.